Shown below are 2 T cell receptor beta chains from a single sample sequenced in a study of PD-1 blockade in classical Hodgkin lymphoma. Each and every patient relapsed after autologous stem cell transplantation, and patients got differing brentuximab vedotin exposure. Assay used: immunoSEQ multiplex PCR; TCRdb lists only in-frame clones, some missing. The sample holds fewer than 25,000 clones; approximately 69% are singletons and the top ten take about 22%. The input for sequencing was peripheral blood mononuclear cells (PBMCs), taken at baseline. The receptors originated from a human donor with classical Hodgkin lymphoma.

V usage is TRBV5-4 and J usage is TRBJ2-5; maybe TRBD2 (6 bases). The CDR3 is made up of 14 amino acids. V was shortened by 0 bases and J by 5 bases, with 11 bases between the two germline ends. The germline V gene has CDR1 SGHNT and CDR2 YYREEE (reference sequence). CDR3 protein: CASSLDLGGETQYF. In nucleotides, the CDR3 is TGTGCCAGCAGCTTGGATCTGGGAGGCGAGACCCAGTACTTC.

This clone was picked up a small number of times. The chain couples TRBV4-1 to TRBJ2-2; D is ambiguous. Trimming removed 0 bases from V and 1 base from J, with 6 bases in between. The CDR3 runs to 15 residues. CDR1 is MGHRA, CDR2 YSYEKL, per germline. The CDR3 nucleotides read TGCGCCAGCAGCCAAGATCAACTGAACACCGGGGAGCTGTTTTTT. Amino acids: CASSQDQLNTGELFF.